The present entry profiles one TCR beta chain with its context. Antigen specificity is unknown. TCRdb re-called the 5' RACE reads and shows each CDR3 protein once, DNA omitted. This sample contains 300,000 to 500,000 distinct CDR3 sequences. These data belong to a study of T cells expressing NK-cell markers. The overall study: Obtained from sorted CD3+CD56+NKG2C+, CD3+CD56+NKG2C- and CD3+CD56-NKG2C+ T cells were the TCR beta repertoires. Broader study findings: Dominant NKG2C+ clonotype frequencies of roughly 1.0-7.0% of CD8+ T cells were measured in over 5 donors.

The sequenced material came from blood T cells: a sorted CD56 or NKG2C T cell subset, CD4+ or CD8+ T cells, or bulk PBMC T cells (not recorded which). The sequence came from a woman between 45 and 60 years old in good health.

The CDR3 loop is CASSSGQRQPQHF. The chain carries TRBV6-1 and TRBJ1-5; there is no DNA to check the TCRdb D call of TRBD1. In germline, CDR1 is MNHNS, CDR2 SASEGT. The CDR3 covers 13 residues.